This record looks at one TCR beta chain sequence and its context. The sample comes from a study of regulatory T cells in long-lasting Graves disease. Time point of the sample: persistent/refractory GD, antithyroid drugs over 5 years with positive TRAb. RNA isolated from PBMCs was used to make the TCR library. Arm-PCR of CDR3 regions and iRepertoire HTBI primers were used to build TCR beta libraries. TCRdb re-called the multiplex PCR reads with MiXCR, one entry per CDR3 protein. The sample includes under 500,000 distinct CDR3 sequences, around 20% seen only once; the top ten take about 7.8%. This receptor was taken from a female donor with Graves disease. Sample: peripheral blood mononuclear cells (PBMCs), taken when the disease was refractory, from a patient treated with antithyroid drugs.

In nucleotides, the CDR3 is TGTGCCAGCAGCCAAGACCAGGGCTACGAGCAGTACTTC. This translates into CASSQDQGYEQYF. The chain couples TRBV4-2 to TRBJ2-7, with a tentative D call TRBD1 (5 bases). The CDR3 contains 13 residues. Germline CDR1 and CDR2: LGHNA and YNFKEQ. V was cut by 0 bases and J by 3 bases, with 6 bases left in between.